This T cell receptor (beta chain) was documented in a study of T cell repertoires in cytomegalovirus infection. Study as a whole: Signatures in public TCR beta sequences pointed to both CMV infection and matching HLA type.

The V gene's germline CDR1 is MNHEY and CDR2 SMNVEV (reference sequence). Between the trimmed V and J ends, which lost 2 bases and 3 bases, there was a span of 7 bases. CDR3 length: 13 amino acids. TCRdb itself ran the reads through MiXCR, one entry per CDR3 protein. The repertoire has roughly 320,000 distinct CDR3 sequences, more than 8% of them found once; the top ten carry about 4.5%. The study's findings and limits: Dominant in the ex vivo response were TCR beta clonotypes restricted by HLA-C and specific for CMV. CMV carriers with the relevant HLA were identified by cumulative public TCR beta family frequency.

The table lists this clonotype with many counts. Its cognate antigen is unknown. The sample consisted of PBMCs. The source is a human donor in good health (CMV status not recorded). Some clones in this sample may be carry-over from other donors' samples. The J gene is TRBJ2-5, the V gene TRBV27; no firm D call. CDR3 protein: CASSLRVEETQYF. CDR3 DNA sequence: TGTGCCAGCAGTTTAAGAGTTGAAGAGACCCAGTACTTC.